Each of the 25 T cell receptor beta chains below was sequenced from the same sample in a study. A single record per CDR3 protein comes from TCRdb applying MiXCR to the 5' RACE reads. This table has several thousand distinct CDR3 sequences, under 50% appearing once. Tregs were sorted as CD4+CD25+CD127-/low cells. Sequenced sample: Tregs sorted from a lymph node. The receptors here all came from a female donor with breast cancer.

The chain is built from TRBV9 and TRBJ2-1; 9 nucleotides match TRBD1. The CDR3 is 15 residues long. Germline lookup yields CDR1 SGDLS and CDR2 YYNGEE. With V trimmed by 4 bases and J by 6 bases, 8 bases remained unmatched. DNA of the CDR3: TGTGCCAGCAGCCCCTCCGGGACAGGGTCCAATGAGCAGTTCTTC. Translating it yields CASSPSGTGSNEQFF.

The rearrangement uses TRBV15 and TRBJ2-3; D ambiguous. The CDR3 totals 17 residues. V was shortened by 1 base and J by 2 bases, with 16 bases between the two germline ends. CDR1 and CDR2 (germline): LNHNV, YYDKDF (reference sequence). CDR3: CATSRVTIVEATDTQYF. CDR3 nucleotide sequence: TGTGCCACCAGCAGAGTTACTATTGTAGAGGCCACAGATACGCAGTATTTT.

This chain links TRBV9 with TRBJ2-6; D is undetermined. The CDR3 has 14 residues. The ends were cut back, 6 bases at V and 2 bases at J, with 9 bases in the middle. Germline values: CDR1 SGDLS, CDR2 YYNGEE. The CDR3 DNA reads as TGTGCCAGCAACGTGGGTCCTGGGGCCAACGTCCTGACTTTC. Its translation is CASNVGPGANVLTF.

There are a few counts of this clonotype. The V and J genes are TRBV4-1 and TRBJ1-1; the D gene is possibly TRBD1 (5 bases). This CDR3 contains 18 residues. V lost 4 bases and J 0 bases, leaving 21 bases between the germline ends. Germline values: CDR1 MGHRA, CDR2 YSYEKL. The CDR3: CASSLPPGRRNLNTEAFF. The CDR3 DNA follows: TGCGCCAGCAGCCTTCCCCCGGGACGGAGAAATTTGAACACTGAAGCTTTCTTT.

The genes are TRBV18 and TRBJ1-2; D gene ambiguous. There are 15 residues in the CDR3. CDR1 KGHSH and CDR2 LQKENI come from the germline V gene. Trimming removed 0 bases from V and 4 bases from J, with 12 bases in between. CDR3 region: CASSPPEGSFYGYTF. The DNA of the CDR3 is TGTGCCAGCTCACCACCTGAAGGTAGCTTCTATGGCTACACCTTC.

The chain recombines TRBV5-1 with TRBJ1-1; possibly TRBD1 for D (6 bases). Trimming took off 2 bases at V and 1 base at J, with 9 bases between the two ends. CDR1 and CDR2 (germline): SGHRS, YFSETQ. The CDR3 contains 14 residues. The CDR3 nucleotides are TGCGCCAGCAGCTTCCCAGGGGAGAACACTGAAGCTTTCTTT. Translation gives CASSFPGENTEAFF.

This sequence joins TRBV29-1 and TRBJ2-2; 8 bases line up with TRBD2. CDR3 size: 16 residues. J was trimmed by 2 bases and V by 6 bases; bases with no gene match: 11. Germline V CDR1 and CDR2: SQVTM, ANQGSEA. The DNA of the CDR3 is TGCAGCGTGGCCCTGGTACTAGCGGACAACACCGGGGAGCTGTTTTTT. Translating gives CSVALVLADNTGELFF.

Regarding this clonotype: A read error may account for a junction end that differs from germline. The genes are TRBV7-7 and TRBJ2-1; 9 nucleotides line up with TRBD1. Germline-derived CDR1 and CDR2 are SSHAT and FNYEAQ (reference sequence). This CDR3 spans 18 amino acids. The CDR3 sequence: CASSLASRDRVAYNEQFF. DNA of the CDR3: TGTGCTAGCAGCTTAGCGAGCCGGGACAGGGTCGCCTACAATGAGCAGTTTTTC.

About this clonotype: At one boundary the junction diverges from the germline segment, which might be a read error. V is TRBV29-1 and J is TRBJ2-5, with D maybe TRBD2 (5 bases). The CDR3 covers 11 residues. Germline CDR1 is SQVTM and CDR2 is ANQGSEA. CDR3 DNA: TGCAGCGTTGGAGGGAGAGAGTCCCAGTACTTC. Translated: CSVGGRESQYF. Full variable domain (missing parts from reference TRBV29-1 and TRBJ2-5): SAVISQKPSRDICQRGTSLTIQCQVDSQVTMMFWYRQQPGQSLTLIATANQGSEATYESGFVIDKFPISRPNLTFSTLTVSNMSPEDSSIYLCSVGGRESQYFGPGTRLLVL.

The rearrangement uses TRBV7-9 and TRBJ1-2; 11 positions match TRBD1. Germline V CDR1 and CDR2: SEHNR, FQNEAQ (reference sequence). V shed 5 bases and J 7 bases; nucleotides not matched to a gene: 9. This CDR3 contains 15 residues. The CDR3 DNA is TGTGCCAGCAGCACCCGGACAGGGGGCCCCCCTGGCTACACCTTC. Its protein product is CASSTRTGGPPGYTF.

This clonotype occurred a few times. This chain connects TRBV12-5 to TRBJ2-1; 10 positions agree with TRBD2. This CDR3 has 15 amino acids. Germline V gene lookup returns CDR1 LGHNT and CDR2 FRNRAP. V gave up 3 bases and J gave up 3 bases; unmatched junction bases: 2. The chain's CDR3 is CASGLTSGVYNEQFF. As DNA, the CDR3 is TGTGCTAGTGGTTTAACTAGCGGGGTCTACAATGAGCAGTTCTTC.

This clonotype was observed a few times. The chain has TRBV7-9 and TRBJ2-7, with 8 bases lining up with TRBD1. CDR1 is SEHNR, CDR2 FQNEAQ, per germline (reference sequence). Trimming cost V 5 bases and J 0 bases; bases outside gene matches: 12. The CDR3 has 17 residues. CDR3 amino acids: CASSLLDRVDSSYEQYF. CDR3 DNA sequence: TGTGCCAGCAGCCTTCTGGACAGGGTTGACAGCTCCTACGAGCAGTACTTC.

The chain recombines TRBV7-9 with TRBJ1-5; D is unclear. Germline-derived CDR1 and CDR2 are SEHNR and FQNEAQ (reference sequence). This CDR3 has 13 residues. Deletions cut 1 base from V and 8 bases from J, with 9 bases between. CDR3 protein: CASSLDRTEPQHF. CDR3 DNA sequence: TGTGCCAGCAGCTTAGACCGCACAGAGCCCCAGCATTTT.

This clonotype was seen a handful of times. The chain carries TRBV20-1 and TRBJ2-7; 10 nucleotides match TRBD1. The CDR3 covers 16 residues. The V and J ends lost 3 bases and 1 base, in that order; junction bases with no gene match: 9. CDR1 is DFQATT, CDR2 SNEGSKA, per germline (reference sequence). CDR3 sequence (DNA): TGCAGTGCTAGTAAACCGGGACAGGGGAAATCCTACGAGCAGTACTTC. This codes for CSASKPGQGKSYEQYF.

The chain's CDR3 is CASSLPSGIGNEQYF. CDR3 sequence (DNA): TGCGCCAGCAGCTTGCCTAGCGGGATCGGCAACGAGCAGTACTTC. The genes are TRBV5-1 and TRBJ2-1, with TRBD2 matching over 9 bases. The DNA end is a closer match to TRBJ2-7, so the J assignment may be wrong. The CDR3 is 15 amino acids. Germline CDR1 is SGHRS and CDR2 is YFSETQ.

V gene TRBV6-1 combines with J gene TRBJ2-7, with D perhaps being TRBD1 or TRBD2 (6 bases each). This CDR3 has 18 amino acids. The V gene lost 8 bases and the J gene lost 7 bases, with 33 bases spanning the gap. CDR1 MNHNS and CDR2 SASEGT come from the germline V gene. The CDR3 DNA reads TGTGCCAGCGGGACCCAAGAACAGGGCGTGCGGGGATACAATGAGCAGTACTTC. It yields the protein CASGTQEQGVRGYNEQYF.

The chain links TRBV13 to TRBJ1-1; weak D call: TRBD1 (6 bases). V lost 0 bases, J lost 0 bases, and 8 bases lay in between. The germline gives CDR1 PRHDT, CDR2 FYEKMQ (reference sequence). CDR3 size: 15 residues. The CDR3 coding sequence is TGTGCCAGCAGCTTAGGAACAGGGTTGAACACTGAAGCTTTCTTT. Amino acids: CASSLGTGLNTEAFF. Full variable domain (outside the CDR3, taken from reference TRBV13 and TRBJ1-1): AAGVIQSPRHLIKEKRETATLKCYPIPRHDTVYWYQQGPGQDPQFLISFYEKMQSDKGSIPDRFSAQQFSDYHSELNMSSLELGDSALYFCASSLGTGLNTEAFFGQGTRLTVV.

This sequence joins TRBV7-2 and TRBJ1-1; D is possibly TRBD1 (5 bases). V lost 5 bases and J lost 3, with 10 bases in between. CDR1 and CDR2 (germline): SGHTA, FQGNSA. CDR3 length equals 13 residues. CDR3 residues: CASSRGRDTEAFF. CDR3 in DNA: TGTGCCAGCAGCCGGGGGAGAGACACTGAAGCTTTCTTT.

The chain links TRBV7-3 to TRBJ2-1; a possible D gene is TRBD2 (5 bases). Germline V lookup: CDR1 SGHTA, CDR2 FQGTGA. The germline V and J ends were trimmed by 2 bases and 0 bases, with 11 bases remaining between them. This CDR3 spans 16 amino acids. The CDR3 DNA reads TGTGCCAGCAGCTTAGAACCGGGAACCTCCTACAATGAGCAGTTCTTC. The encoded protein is CASSLEPGTSYNEQFF.

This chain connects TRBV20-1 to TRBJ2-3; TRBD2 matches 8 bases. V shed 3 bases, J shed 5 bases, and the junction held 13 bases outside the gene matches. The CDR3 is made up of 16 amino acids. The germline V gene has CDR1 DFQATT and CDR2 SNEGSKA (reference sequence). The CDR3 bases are TGCAGTGCTAGCCCCACTGAGCGGGGGCCGGGAGATACGCAGTATTTT. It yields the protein CSASPTERGPGDTQYF.

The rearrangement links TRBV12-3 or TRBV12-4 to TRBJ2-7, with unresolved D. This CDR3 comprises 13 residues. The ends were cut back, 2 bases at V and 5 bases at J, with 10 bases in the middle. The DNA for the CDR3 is TGTGCCAGCAGTTTAAACGGAGTCCACGAGCAGTACTTC. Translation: CASSLNGVHEQYF.

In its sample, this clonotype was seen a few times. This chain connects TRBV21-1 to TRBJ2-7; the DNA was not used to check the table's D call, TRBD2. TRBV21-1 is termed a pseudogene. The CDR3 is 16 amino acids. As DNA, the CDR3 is TGTGCCAGGCCGCTCTCATTTGGGAGGGAGACCTACGAGCAGTACTTC. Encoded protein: CARPLSFGRETYEQYF.

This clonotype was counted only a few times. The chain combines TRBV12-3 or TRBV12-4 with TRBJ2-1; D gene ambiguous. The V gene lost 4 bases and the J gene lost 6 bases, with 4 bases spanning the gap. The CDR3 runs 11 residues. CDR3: CASSSFNEQFF. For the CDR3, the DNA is TGTGCCAGCAGTTCGTTCAATGAGCAGTTCTTC.

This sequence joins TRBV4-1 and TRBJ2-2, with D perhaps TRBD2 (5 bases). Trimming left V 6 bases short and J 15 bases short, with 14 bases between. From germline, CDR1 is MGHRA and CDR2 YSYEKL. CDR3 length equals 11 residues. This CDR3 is CASRAPGVVFF. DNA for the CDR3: TGCGCCAGCAGGGCTCCCGGGGTGGTGTTTTTT.

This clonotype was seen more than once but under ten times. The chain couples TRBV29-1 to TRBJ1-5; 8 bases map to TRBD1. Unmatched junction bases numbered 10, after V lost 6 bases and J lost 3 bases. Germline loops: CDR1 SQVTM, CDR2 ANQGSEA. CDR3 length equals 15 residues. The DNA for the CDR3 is TGCAGCGTGACAGGGGTCCCCGGTTCCAATCAGCCCCAGCATTTT. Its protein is CSVTGVPGSNQPQHF. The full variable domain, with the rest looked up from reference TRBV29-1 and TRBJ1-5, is SAVISQKPSRDICQRGTSLTIQCQVDSQVTMMFWYRQQPGQSLTLIATANQGSEATYESGFVIDKFPISRPNLTFSTLTVSNMSPEDSSIYLCSVTGVPGSNQPQHFGDGTRLSIL.